This T cell receptor (beta chain) was found in a study of T cells in Graves' hyperthyroidism and ophthalmopathy (dated by TCRdb to about 2019). About the study as a whole: Peripheral blood samples were taken at the time of initial diagnosis, prior to any treatment. A discovery cohort of 95 to 100 patients, 43 with Graves' ophthalmopathy and about 58 with stable Graves' hyperthyroidism, was used to find distinguishing TCR V-J signatures. Prospective prediction of ophthalmopathy was tested in an independent validation cohort of some 20 hyperthyroidism patients and some 17 patients who later progressed to ophthalmopathy. The roughly 94 discovery patients were randomly split 7:3 into training and test sets. The study also compared thyroid tissue and blood T-cell repertoires from roughly six Graves' hyperthyroidism patients. Following sampling, methimazole starting at 30 mg daily was given to hyperthyroidism patients, and high-dose intravenous methylprednisolone was given to ophthalmopathy patients. TCR Vbeta CDR3 sequencing of 120 to 150 peripheral blood samples (more than 40 ophthalmopathy, 75 hyperthyroidism and approximately 17 progressor patients) is reported in the paper.

Comments on this clonotype: The specificity of this receptor is unknown. One junction end does not reproduce the germline sequence, and a read error may be involved.

The TCR beta CDR3 regions were amplified from the RNA transcripts. A first-round RT-PCR of the TCR CDR3 used the HTBI primer set with the Qiagen OneStep RT-PCR kit. Libraries were constructed in a second round of multiplex PCR, after which size selection and purification were carried out. The libraries were sequenced on an Illumina HiSeq2000 using paired-end 100 bp reads. The published analysis was carried out like this. Raw data were processed with SOAPnuke, discarding reads with adapters, uncalled bases, mean Phred below 15, or no exact constant-primer or identifier match. High-quality paired reads were merged using COPE v1.2.5, and each unique nucleotide sequence was defined as a clonotype. Clonotypes were aligned to IMGT TRBV, TRBD and TRBJ reference segments using MiTCR v1.1. The analysis included only V-J combinations with a frequency above 0.0001, which together covered approximately 99% of the repertoires. The TCS score was defined as F50 (clonal expansion) divided by E x V (chaos), with BLOSUM62-based TCRdist calculated between CDR3 peptides within each V-J. Welch's t-statistics and random forest reduced fewer than 550 V-J features to 10 to 15, which were used in a naive Bayes classifier (R e1071). TCRdb redid the processing of the public reads, applying fastp at Q25 and MiXCR, and retained in-frame beta chains. A single entry per CDR3 protein holds the most common genes and DNA from its merged rows. TCRdb, rather than the study authors, made the V and J calls. For this sample the table gives more than 300,000 distinct CDR3 sequences, of which roughly 20% were detected only once. Over 35% of the sample rests with the top ten.

Study-wide findings and limitations: In validation, progression to ophthalmopathy was predicted by the model with almost 71% sensitivity and just over 72% specificity, a median of 6.5 months before onset. Sample size was not statistically predetermined, and investigators were not blinded to group allocation. A 13 V-J signature model separated ophthalmopathy from stable hyperthyroidism, with 87.88% sensitivity and about 81% specificity in cross-validation and 80%/75% in testing. Most expanded thyroid clonotypes (frequency above 0.001) were also found in blood, which suggests that blood repertoires may mirror thyroid immune responses.

In the ophthalmopathy patients, disease was moderately to severely active, with a Clinical Activity Score of 3 or more, a NOSPECS grade of 4 or more, and a duration of less than 3 months. Patients with uncontrolled infections, other autoimmune diseases, pregnancy or lactation were excluded. Diagnoses relied on clinical symptoms, serum thyroxine and TRAb, thyroid ultrasound and orbital computed tomography. Ficoll-Paque density gradient centrifugation was used to isolate PBMCs from about 10 ml of fresh peripheral blood. Total RNA was extracted using Trizol reagent, and RNA quality was assessed on an Agilent 2100 Bioanalyzer. The CDR3 runs 16 amino acids, cysteine and phenylalanine included. CDR3 DNA only is kept here, 48 bases in frame from base 1. The CDR1 and CDR2 encoded by the germline V gene (reference sequence) are MNHEY and SMNVEV.

The source material was blood. This clonotype was obtained from a young man with Graves' ophthalmopathy. The rearrangement joined TRBV27 to TRBJ1-2; TRBD1 is a possible D gene, resting on 5 matching bases. The bases read TGCGCCAGCAGCTTGGGGACCGGGCCCCTAGAGGGGGGCTACACCTTC. This codes for CASSLGTGPLEGGYTF.